This record looks at one T cell receptor (beta chain) sequence and its context. These data originate in a study of control samples from healthy donors and cancer patients. TCRdb keeps only in-frame clones here, not all; method: immunoSEQ multiplex PCR. The data show 130,000 to 150,000 clones, about 91% seen once. The source is a man aged 25-45 years in good health. The specimen was blood.

The CDR3 coding sequence is TGTGCCAGCAGTTTAGCAGGGGGGTACGAGCAGTACTTC. It codes for CASSLAGGYEQYF. The chain carries TRBV12-3 or TRBV12-4 and TRBJ2-7; D is tentatively TRBD1 or TRBD2 (6 bases each). V dropped 0 bases and J dropped 4 bases, with 7 bases sitting between them. The CDR3 consists of 13 residues.